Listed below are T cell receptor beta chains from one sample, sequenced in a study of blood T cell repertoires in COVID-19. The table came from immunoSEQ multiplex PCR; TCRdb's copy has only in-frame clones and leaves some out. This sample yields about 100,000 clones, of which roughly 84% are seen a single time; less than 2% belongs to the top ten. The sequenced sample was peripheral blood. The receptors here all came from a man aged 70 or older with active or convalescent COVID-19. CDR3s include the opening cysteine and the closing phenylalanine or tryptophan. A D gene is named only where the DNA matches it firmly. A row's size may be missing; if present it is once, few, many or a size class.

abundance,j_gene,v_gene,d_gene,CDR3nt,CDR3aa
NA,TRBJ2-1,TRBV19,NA,TGTGCCAGTACTCCTCGGGACACGGGCTACAATGAGCAGTTCTTC,CASTPRDTGYNEQFF
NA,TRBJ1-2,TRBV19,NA,TGTGCCAGTAGCCTTGTTCTTCCCCTAGCTAACTATGGCTACACCTTC,CASSLVLPLANYGYTF
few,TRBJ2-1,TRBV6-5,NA,TGTGCCAGCGCTAGGACTGGCTCCTACAATGAGCAGTTCTTC,CASARTGSYNEQFF
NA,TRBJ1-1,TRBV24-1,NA,TGTGCCACCAGTGACCCCCAGGGAGGGACTGAAGCTTTCTTT,CATSDPQGGTEAFF
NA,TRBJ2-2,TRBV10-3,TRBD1,TGTGCCATCAGTGAGTCGACTGGTCAGGGGGCCGGGGAGCTGTTTTTT,CAISESTGQGAGELFF
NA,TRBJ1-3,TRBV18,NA,TGTGCCAGCTCACCAGTCGCAGTCTCTGGAAACACCATATATTTT,CASSPVAVSGNTIYF
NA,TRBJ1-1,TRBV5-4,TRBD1,TGTGCCAGCAGCTTCGGACAGGACACCACTGAAGCTTTCTTT,CASSFGQDTTEAFF
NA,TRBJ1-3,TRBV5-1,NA,TGCGCCAGCAGCTTGGCTGACAGCTCTGGAAACACCATATATTTT,CASSLADSSGNTIYF
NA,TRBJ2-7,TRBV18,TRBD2,TGTGCCAGCTCACCCCCACTAGCGGGGGCCTACGAGCAGTACTTC,CASSPPLAGAYEQYF
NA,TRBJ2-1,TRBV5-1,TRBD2,TGCGCCAGCAGCCGAGCCCCTAGCGGGGGCTCCTACAATGAGCAGTTCTTC,CASSRAPSGGSYNEQFF
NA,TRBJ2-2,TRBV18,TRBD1,TGTGCCAGCTCGACACAGGGGGCGAGTAGTCGAGGGGAGCTGTTTTTT,CASSTQGASSRGELFF
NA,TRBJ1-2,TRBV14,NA,TGTGCCAGCAGCCAAGTATGGGAGTCAGGCGCGGGGGGCGCGAACTATGGCTACACCTTC,CASSQVWESGAGGANYGYTF
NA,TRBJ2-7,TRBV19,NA,TGTGCCAGTACCCGGACAGAGTATGCCTACGAGCAGTACTTC,CASTRTEYAYEQYF
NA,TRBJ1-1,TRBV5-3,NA,TGTGCCAGAAGCTTGAGCAGGGTCCGAACTGAAGCTTTCTTT,CARSLSRVRTEAFF
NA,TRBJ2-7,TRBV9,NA,TGTGCCAGCAGCGTAGACTCGGGGGAGCAGTACTTC,CASSVDSGEQYF
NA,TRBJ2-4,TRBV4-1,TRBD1,TGCGCCAGCAGCCAAGTACAGGGGGCGCGGGCCAAAAACATTCAGTACTTC,CASSQVQGARAKNIQYF
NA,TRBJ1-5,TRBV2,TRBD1,TGTGCCAGCAGTGAAGCGGGACAGCGAAGCAATCAGCCCCAGCATTTT,CASSEAGQRSNQPQHF
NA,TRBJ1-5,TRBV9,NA,TGTGCCAGCAGCCGAGGGGGAGGGGTAGATCAGCCCCAGCATTTT,CASSRGGGVDQPQHF
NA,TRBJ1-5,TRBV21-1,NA,TGTGCCAGCAGCCAACGTCCGGTAAGGCCCCAGCATTTT,CASSQRPVRPQHF
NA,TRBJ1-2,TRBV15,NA,TGTGCCACCAGCAGAGAACCGGGTTCGAACTATGGCTACACCTTC,CATSREPGSNYGYTF
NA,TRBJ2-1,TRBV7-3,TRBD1,TGTGCCAGCAGCTCCTACTCCGGGACAGGGGGCGGTGAGCAGTTCTTC,CASSSYSGTGGGEQFF
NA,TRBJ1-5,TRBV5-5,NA,TGTGCCAGCAGCCAGACAGTGAATAGCAATCAGCCCCAGCATTTT,CASSQTVNSNQPQHF
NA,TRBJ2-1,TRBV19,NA,TGTGCCAGTACGCAGGGCCAAGCCTACAATGAGCAGTTCTTC,CASTQGQAYNEQFF
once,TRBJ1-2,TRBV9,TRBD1,TGTGCCAGCAGCGCTACTAACAGGGGAGATGGCTACACCTTC,CASSATNRGDGYTF
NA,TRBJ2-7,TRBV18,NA,TGTGCCAGCTCACCACAGTCGAGACACTACGAGCAGTACTTC,CASSPQSRHYEQYF
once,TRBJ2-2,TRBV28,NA,TGTGCCATCGGGGGGCAAGGGGGAGGCAACACCGGGGAGCTGTTTTTT,CAIGGQGGGNTGELFF
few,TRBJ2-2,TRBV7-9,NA,TGTGCCAGCAGCAACATGGGACAATACACCGGGGAGCTGTTTTTT,CASSNMGQYTGELFF
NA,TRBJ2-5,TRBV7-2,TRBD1,TGTGCCAGCAGTCCCCAAGGGACAGGGGGCGTAGAGACCCAGTACTTC,CASSPQGTGGVETQYF
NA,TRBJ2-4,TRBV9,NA,TGTGCCAGCAGCGTGAGGGAACTAGCCAACATTCAGTACTTC,CASSVRELANIQYF
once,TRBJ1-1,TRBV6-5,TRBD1,TGTGCCAGCAGTACAGGGGGCGTCACTGAAGCTTTCTTT,CASSTGGVTEAFF
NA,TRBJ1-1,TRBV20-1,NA,TGCAGTGCTAGTCCGAGCCGGGGGGGGACGTTAACCACTGAAGCTTTCTTT,CSASPSRGGTLTTEAFF
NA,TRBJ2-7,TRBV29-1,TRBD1,TGCAGCGTCGCGGCGGGGAGACAGGGGAGGTACGAGCAGTACTTC,CSVAAGRQGRYEQYF
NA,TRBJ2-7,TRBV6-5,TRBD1,TGTGCCAGCAGTTACCCCACCGGACAGGGATCCTACGAGCAGTACTTC,CASSYPTGQGSYEQYF
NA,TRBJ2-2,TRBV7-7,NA,TGTGCTAGCAGCTTACGGTCAGGAGGTAGCTCGGGGGAGCTGTTTTTT,CASSLRSGGSSGELFF
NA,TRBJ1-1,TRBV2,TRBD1,TGTGCCAGCACTTCGGACAGGGTCAACACTGAAGCTTTCTTT,CASTSDRVNTEAFF
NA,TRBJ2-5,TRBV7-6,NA,TGTGCCAGCACTCTAAATGGTGGCGCAGGGCAAGAGACCCAGTACTTC,CASTLNGGAGQETQYF
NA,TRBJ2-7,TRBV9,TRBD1,TGTGCCAGCAGCCCGGGACAGGGATTATCCGAGCAGTACTTC,CASSPGQGLSEQYF
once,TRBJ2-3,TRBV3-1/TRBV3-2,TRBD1,TGTGCCAGCAGCCCCCGGGACAGGGGTTTGACAGATACGCAGTATTTT,CASSPRDRGLTDTQYF